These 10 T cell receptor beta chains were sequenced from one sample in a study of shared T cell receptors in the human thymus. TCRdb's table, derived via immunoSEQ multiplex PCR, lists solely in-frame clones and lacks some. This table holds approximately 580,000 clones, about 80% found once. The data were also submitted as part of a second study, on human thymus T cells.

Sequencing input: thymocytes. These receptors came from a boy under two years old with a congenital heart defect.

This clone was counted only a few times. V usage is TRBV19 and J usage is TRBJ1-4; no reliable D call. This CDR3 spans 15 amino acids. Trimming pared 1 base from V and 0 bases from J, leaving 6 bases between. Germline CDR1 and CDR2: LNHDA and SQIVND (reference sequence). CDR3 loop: CASSIGATTNEKLFF. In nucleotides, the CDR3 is TGTGCCAGTAGTATAGGGGCCACAACTAATGAAAAACTGTTTTTT.

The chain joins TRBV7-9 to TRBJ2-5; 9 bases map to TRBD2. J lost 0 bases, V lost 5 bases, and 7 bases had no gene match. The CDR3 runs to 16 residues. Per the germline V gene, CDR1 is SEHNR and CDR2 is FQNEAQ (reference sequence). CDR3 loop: CASSPAASGDQETQYF. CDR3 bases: TGTGCCAGCAGCCCAGCGGCTAGCGGGGACCAAGAGACCCAGTACTTC.

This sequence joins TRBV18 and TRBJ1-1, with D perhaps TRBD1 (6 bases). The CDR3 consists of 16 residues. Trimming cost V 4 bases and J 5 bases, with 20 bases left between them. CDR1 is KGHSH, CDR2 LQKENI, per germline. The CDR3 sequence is CASSQRLRGSGTEAFF. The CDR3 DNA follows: TGTGCCAGCTCACAACGGCTCAGGGGTTCGGGGACTGAAGCTTTCTTT. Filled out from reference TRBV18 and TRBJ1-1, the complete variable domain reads NAGVMQNPRHLVRRRGQEARLRCSPMKGHSHVYWYRQLPEEGLKFMVYLQKENIIDESGMPKERFSAEFPKEGPSILRIQQVVRGDSAAYFCASSQRLRGSGTEAFFGQGTRLTVV.

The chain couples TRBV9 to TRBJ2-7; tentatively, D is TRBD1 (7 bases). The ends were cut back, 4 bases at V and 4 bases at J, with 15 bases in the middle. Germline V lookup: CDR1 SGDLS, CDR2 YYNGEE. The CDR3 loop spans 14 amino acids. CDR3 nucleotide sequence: TGTGCCAGCAGCCCTGACAGGGAGGCGTACGAGCAGTACTTC. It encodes CASSPDREAYEQYF.

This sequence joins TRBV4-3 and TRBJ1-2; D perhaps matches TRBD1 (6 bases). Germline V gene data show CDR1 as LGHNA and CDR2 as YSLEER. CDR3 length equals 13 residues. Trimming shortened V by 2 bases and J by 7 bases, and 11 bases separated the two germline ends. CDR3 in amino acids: CASSQTGFRGYTF. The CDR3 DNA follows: TGCGCCAGCAGCCAAACAGGGTTTCGTGGCTACACCTTC.

Here the CDR3 DNA reads TGTGCCAGCTCACCGATCGACATCGGTACGCAGTATTTT. Encoded protein: CASSPIDIGTQYF. This sequence joins TRBV18 and TRBJ2-3; no clear D. The V end was cut by 3 bases, the J end by 8 bases, with 12 bases between. The germline gives CDR1 KGHSH, CDR2 LQKENI. The CDR3 is 13 residues long.

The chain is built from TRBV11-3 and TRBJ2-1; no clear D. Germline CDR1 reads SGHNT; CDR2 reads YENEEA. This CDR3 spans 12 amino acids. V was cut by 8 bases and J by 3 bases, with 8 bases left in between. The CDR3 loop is CASATFYNEQFF. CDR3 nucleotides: TGTGCCAGCGCCACATTCTACAATGAGCAGTTCTTC. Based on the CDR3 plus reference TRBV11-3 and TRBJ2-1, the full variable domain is EAGVVQSPRYKIIEKKQPVAFWCNPISGHNTLYWYLQNLGQGPELLIRYENEEAVDDSQLPKDRFSAERLKGVDSTLKIQPAELGDSAVYLCASATFYNEQFFGPGTRLTVL.

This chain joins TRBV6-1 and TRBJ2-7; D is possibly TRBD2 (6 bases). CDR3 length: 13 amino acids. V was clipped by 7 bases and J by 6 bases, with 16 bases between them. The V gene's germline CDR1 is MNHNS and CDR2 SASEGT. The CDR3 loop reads CASKKGFSGEQYF. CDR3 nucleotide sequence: TGTGCCAGCAAGAAAGGGTTTAGCGGCGAGCAGTACTTC.

The CDR3 sequence: CASSASGEGQPQHF. CDR3 in DNA: TGTGCCAGCAGTGCCTCGGGGGAAGGGCAGCCCCAGCATTTT. The chain employs TRBV25-1 and TRBJ1-5; tentative D call: TRBD1 (5 bases). V was cut by 4 bases and J by 7 bases, with 14 bases left in between. CDR3 length: 14 amino acids. From germline, CDR1 is MGHDK and CDR2 SYGVNS.

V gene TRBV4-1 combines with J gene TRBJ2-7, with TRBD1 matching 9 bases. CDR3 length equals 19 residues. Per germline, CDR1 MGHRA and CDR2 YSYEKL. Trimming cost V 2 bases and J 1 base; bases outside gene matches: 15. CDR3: CASSQLPSRRTGESYEQYF. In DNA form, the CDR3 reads TGCGCCAGCAGCCAACTCCCCAGTCGGCGGACAGGGGAGTCCTACGAGCAGTACTTC.